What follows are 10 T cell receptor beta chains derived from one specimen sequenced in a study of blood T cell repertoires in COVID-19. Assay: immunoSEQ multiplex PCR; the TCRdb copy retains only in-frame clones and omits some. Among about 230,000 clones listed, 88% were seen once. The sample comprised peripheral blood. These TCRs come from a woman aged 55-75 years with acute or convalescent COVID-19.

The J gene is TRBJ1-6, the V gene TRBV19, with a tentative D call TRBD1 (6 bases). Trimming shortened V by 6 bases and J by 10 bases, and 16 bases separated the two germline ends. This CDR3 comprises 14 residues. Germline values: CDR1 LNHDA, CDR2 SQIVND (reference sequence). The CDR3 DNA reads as TGTGCCAGTAGGGGGCCGACAGGACGATCACCCCTCCACTTT. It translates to CASRGPTGRSPLHF.

The CDR3 DNA follows: TGTGCCAGCAGCCGGCTCGGTGAGGGATACGAGCAGTACTTC. Translation: CASSRLGEGYEQYF. The chain employs TRBV6-5 and TRBJ2-7; D is possibly TRBD2 (5 bases). This CDR3 is 14 amino acids long. V was cut by 6 bases and J by 4 bases, with 16 bases left in between. Germline-derived CDR1 and CDR2 are MNHEY and SVGAGI.

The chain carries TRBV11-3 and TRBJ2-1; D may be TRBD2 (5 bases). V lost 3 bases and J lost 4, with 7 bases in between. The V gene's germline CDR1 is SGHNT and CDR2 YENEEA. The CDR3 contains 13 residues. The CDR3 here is CASSLGEYNEQFF. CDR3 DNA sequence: TGTGCCAGCAGCTTGGGAGAATACAATGAGCAGTTCTTC.

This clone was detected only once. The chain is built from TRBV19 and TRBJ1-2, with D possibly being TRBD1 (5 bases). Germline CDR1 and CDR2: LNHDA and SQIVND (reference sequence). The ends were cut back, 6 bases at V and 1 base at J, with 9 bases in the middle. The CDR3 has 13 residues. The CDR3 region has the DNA TGTGCCAGTAGCCCTCAGGGTAACTATGGCTACACCTTC. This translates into CASSPQGNYGYTF.

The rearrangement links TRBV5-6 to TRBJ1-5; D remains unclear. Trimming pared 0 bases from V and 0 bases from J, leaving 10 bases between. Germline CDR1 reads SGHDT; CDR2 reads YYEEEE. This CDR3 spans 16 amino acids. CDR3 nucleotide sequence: TGTGCCAGCAGCTTGGCCGGTATCTATAGCAATCAGCCCCAGCATTTT. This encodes CASSLAGIYSNQPQHF.

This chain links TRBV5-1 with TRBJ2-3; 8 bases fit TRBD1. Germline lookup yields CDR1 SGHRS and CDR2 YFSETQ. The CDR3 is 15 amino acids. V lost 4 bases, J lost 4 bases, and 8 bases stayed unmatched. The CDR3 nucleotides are TGCGCCAGCAGCACAGGGACAGGTCCCGCAGATACGCAGTATTTT. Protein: CASSTGTGPADTQYF.

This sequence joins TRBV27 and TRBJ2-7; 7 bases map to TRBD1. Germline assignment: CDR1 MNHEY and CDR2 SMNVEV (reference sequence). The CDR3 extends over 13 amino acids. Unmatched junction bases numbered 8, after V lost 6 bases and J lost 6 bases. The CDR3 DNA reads TGTGCCAGCAGAGGGGGCGCTTTCCTCGAGCAGTACTTC. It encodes CASRGGAFLEQYF.

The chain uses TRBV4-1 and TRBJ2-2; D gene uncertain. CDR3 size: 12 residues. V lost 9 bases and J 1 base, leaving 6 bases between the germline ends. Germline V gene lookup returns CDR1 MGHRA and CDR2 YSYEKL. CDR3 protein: CASRLNTGELFF. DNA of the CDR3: TGCGCCAGTCGACTGAACACCGGGGAGCTGTTTTTT.

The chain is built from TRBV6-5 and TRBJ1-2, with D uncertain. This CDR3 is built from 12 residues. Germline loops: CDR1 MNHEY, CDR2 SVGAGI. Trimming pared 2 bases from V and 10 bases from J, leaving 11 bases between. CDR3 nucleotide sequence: TGTGCCAGCAGTTACGGCAGGCAGTTCTACACCTTC. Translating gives CASSYGRQFYTF.

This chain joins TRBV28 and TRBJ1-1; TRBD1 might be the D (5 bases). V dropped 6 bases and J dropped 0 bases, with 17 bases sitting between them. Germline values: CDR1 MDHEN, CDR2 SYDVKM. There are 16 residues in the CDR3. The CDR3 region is CASSPTLTAMNTEAFF. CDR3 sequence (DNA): TGTGCCAGCAGCCCTACCTTGACAGCTATGAACACTGAAGCTTTCTTT. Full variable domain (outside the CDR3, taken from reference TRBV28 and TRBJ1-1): DVKVTQSSRYLVKRTGEKVFLECVQDMDHENMFWYRQDPGLGLRLIYFSYDVKMKEKGDIPEGYSVSREKKERFSLILESASTNQTSMYLCASSPTLTAMNTEAFFGQGTRLTVV.